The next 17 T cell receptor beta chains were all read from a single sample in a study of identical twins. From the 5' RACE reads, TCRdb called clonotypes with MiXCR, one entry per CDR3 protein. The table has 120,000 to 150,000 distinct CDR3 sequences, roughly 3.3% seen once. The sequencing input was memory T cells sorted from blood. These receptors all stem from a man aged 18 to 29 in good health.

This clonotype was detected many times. CDR3 residues: CASSLLGTGLTDTQYF. The DNA of the CDR3 is TGTGCCAGCAGTTTATTAGGGACAGGGCTCACAGATACGCAGTATTTT. The rearrangement links TRBV27 to TRBJ2-3; TRBD1 matches 9 bases. The germline CDR1 and CDR2 sequences are MNHEY and SMNVEV (reference sequence). There are 16 residues in the CDR3. V was clipped by 1 base and J by 2 bases; unmatched bases: 4.

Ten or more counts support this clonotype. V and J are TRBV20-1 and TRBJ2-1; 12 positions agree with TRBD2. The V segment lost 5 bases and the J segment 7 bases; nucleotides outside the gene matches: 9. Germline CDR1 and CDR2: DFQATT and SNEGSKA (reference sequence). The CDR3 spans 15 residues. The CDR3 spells CSALLAGGPGNEQFF. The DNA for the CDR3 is TGCAGTGCTCTCCTAGCGGGAGGGCCGGGTAATGAGCAGTTCTTC.

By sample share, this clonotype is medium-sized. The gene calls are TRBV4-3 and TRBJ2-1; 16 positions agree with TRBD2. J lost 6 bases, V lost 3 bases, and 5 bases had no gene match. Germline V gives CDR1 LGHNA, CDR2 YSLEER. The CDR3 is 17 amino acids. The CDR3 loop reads CASSQGLAGGPPNEQFF. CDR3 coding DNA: TGCGCCAGCAGCCAGGGACTAGCGGGAGGGCCTCCCAATGAGCAGTTCTTC.

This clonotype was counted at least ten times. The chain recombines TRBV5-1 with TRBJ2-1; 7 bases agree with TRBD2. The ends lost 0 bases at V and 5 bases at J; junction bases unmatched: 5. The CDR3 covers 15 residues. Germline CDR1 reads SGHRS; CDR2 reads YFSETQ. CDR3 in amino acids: CASSLGASGNNEQFF. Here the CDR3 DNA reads TGCGCCAGCAGCTTGGGCGCTAGCGGAAACAATGAGCAGTTCTTC.

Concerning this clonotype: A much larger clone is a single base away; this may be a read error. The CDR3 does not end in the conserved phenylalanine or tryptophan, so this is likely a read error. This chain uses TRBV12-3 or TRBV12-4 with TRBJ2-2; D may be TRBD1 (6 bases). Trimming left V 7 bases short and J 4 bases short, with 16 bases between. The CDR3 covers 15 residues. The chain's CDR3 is CASKEVGAATGELFV. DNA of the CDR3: TGTGCCAGCAAGGAGGTGGGGGCGGCCACCGGGGAGCTGTTTGTT.

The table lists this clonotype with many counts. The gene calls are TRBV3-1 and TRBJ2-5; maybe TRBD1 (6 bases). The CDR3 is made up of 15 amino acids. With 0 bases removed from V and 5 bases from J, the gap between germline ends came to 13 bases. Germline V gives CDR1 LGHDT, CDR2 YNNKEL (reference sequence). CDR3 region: CASSQDPGHKETQYF. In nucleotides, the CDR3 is TGTGCCAGCAGCCAAGATCCGGGACACAAGGAGACCCAGTACTTC.

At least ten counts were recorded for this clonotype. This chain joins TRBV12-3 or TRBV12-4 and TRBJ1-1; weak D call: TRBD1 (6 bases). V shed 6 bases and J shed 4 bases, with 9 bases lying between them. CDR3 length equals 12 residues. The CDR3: CASSTGPTEAFF. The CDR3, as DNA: TGTGCCAGCAGCACAGGGCCCACTGAAGCTTTCTTT.

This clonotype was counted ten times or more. In DNA, the CDR3 is TGTGCCAGCAGCTCAGCTGGGGCCGCGACCGGGGAGCTGTTTTTT. Its translation is CASSSAGAATGELFF. The chain combines TRBV7-2 with TRBJ2-2; tentatively, D is TRBD1 (5 bases). There are 15 residues in the CDR3. Trimming took off 4 bases at V and 5 bases at J, with 14 bases between the two ends. The V gene's germline CDR1 is SGHTA and CDR2 FQGNSA. Combining the CDR3 with reference TRBV7-2 and TRBJ2-2 gives the whole variable domain GAGVSQSPSNKVTEKGKDVELRCDPISGHTALYWYRQSLGQGLEFLIYFQGNSAPDKSGLPSDRFSAERTGGSVSTLTIQRTQQEDSAVYLCASSSAGAATGELFFGEGSRLTVL.

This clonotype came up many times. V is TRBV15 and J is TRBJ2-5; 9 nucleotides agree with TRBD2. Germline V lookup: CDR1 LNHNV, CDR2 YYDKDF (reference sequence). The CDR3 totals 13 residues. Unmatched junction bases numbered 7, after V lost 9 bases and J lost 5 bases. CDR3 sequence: CATAGGPRETQYF. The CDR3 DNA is TGTGCCACGGCGGGAGGGCCCCGGGAGACCCAGTACTTC. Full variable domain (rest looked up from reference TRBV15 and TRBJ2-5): DAMVIQNPRYQVTQFGKPVTLSCSQTLNHNVMYWYQQKSSQAPKLLFHYYDKDFNNEADTPDNFQSRRPNTSFCFLDIRSPGLGDTAMYLCATAGGPRETQYFGPGTRLLVL.

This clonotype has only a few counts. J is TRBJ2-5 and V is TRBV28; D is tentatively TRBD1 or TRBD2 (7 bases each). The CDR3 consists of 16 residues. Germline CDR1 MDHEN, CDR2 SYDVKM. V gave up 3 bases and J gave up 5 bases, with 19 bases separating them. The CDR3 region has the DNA TGTGCCAGCAGTTTTCGCAGGGGGGGGAGAGGGGAGACCCAGTACTTC. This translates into CASSFRRGGRGETQYF. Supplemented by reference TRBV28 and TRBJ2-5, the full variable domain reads DVKVTQSSRYLVKRTGEKVFLECVQDMDHENMFWYRQDPGLGLRLIYFSYDVKMKEKGDIPEGYSVSREKKERFSLILESASTNQTSMYLCASSFRRGGRGETQYFGPGTRLLVL.

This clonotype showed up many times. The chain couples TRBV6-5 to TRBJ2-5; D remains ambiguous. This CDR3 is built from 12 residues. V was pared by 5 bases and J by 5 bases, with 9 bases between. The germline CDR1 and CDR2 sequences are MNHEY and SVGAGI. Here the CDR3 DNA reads TGTGCCAGCAGTCCCGAATGGGAGACCCAGTACTTC. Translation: CASSPEWETQYF.

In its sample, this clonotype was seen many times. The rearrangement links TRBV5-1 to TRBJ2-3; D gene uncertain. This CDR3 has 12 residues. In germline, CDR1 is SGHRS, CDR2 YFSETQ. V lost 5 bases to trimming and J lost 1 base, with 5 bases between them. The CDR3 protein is CASRHGTDTQYF. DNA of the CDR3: TGCGCCAGCAGACACGGCACAGATACGCAGTATTTT.

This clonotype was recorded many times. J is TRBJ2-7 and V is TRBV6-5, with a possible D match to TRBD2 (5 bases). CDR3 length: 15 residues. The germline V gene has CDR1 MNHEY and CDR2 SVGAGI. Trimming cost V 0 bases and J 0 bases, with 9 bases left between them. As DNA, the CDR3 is TGTGCCAGCAGTTACTCAGGACTCGCCTCCTACGAGCAGTACTTC. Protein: CASSYSGLASYEQYF.

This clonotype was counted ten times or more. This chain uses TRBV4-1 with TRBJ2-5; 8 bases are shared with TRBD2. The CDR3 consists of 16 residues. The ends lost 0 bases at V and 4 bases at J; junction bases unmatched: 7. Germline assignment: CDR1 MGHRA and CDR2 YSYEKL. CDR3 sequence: CASSQDQRLAPETQYF. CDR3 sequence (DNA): TGCGCCAGCAGCCAAGACCAGCGACTAGCGCCAGAGACCCAGTACTTC.

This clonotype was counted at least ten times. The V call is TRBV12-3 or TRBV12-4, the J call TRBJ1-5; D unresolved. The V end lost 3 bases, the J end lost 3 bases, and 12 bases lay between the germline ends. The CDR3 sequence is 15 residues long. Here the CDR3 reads CASSFRPGSNQPQHF. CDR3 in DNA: TGTGCCAGCAGTTTTCGCCCGGGATCCAATCAGCCCCAGCATTTT.

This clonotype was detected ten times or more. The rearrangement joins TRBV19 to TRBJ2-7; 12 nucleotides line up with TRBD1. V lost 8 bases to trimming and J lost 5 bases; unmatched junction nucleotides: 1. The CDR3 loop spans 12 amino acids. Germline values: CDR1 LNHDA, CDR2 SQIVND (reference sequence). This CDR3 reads CASGTGGNEQYF. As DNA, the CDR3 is TGTGCCAGTGGGACAGGGGGCAACGAGCAGTACTTC.

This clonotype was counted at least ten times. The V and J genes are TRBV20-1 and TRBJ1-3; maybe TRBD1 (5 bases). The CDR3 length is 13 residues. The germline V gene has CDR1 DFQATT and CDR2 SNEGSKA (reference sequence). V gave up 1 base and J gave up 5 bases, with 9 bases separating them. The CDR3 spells CSARGGRRNTIYF. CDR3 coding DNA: TGCAGTGCTAGAGGGGGACGGAGAAACACCATATATTTT.